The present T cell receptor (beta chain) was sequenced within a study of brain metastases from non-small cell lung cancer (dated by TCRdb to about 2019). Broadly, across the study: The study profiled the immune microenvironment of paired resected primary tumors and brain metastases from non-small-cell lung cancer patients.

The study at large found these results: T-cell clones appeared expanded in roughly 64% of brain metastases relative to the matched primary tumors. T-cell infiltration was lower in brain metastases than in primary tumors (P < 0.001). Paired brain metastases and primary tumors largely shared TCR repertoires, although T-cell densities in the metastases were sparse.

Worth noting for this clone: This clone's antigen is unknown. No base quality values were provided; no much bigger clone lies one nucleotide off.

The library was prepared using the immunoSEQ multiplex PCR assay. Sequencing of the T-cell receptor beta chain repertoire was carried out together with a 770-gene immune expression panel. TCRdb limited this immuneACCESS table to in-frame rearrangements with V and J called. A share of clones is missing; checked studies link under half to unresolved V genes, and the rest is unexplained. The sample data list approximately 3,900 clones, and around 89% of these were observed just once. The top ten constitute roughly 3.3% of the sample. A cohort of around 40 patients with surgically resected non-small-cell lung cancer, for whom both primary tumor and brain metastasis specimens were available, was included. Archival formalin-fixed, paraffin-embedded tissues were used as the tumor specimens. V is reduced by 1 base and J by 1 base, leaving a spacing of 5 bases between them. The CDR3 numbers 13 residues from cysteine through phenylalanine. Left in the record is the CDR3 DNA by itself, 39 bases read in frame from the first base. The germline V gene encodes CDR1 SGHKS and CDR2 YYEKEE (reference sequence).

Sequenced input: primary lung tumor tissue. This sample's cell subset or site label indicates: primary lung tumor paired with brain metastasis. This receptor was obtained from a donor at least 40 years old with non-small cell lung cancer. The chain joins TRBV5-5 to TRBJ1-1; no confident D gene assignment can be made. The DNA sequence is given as TGTGCCAGCAGCTTGAAGGGGAACACTGAAGCTTTCTTT. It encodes CASSLKGNTEAFF.